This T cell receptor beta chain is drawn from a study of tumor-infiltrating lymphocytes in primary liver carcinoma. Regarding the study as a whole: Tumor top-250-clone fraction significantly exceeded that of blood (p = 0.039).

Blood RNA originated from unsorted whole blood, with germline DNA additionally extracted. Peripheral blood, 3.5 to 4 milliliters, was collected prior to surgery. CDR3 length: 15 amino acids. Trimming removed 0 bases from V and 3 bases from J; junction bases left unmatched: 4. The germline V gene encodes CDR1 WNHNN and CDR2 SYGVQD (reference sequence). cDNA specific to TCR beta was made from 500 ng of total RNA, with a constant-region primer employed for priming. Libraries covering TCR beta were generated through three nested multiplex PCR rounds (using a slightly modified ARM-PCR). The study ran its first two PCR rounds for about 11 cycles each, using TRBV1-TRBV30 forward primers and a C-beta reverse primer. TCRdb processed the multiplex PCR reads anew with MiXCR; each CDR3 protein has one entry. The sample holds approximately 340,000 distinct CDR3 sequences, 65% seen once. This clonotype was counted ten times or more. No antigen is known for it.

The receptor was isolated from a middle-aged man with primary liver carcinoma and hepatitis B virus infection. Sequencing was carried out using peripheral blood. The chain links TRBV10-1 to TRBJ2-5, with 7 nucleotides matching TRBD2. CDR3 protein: CASSESGLAEETQYF. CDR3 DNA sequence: TGCGCCAGCAGTGAGTCCGGGCTAGCGGAAGAGACCCAGTACTTC.